Listed here is a single T cell receptor beta chain. These data are taken from a study of blood T cell repertoires in COVID-19. Study context: Donors in the United States, Italy and Spain gave samples during acute or convalescent COVID-19.

V was cut by 4 bases and J by 2 bases, with 3 bases left in between. The CDR3 runs to 13 residues. Per the germline V gene, CDR1 is WNHNN and CDR2 is SYGVQD (reference sequence). Clones were sequenced by immunoSEQ multiplex PCR, and TCRdb holds only the in-frame ones, with some missing. The sample includes 27,000 or so clones, about 90% of them seen just once. The sequenced sample consisted of peripheral blood. V usage is TRBV10-1 and J usage is TRBJ2-6, with D hard to call. This sequence originates from a human donor in a cohort sampled during active COVID-19. This CDR3 reads CASSAAGANVLTF. The CDR3 DNA reads as TGCGCCAGCAGTGCGGCTGGGGCCAACGTCCTGACTTTC.